Shown below are 15 T cell receptor beta chains from a single sample sequenced in a study of blood T cells in healthy people across ages. The authors ran a second PCR of about 7 to 12 cycles using a sample-barcoded 5' primer and a J-beta primer mix. MiXCR was run by TCRdb on the 5' RACE reads, yielding one entry per CDR3 protein. Of approximately 800,000 distinct CDR3 sequences listed, around 62% are singletons. The specimen sequenced was blood. The receptors originated from a man aged 30 to 45 in good health.

The V call is TRBV4-3, the J call TRBJ2-5; D is unclear. The closer fit of TRBJ2-7 to the DNA end suggests the J call may be wrong. The CDR3 consists of 12 residues. Germline CDR1 and CDR2: LGHNA and YSLEER. CDR3 sequence: CASSPNEGEQYF. The CDR3 bases are TGCGCCAGCAGCCCCAACGAAGGCGAGCAGTACTTC.

J is TRBJ2-3 and V is TRBV6-5, with TRBD1 matching over 9 bases. V was pared by 5 bases and J by 5 bases, with 5 bases of the junction left unmatched. This CDR3 spans 14 amino acids. Germline V CDR1 and CDR2: MNHEY, SVGAGI. The CDR3 DNA is TGTGCCAGCAGTCGGGACAGGGTGCGAGATACGCAGTATTTT. Amino acids: CASSRDRVRDTQYF.

This clonotype was counted a few times. This chain joins TRBV19 and TRBJ2-1; D gene uncertain. This CDR3 is 12 amino acids long. Germline V CDR1 and CDR2: LNHDA, SQIVND (reference sequence). Trimming removed 3 bases from V and 7 bases from J, with 7 bases in between. The CDR3 coding sequence is TGTGCCAGTAGTATGCGTCTGAATGAGCAGTTCTTC. This encodes CASSMRLNEQFF.

The V gene is TRBV6-6, the J gene TRBJ2-7; 8 positions agree with TRBD1. The CDR3 is 14 amino acids. Germline V gives CDR1 MNHNY, CDR2 SVGAGI (reference sequence). The J segment lost 2 bases and the V segment lost 5 bases, leaving 5 bases of the junction unmatched. The CDR3 sequence: CASSPPDRAYEQYF. In DNA, the CDR3 is TGTGCCAGCAGTCCCCCGGACAGGGCCTACGAGCAGTACTTC.

V and J are TRBV10-3 and TRBJ1-3; D is unresolved. In germline, CDR1 is ENHRY, CDR2 SYGVKD. The CDR3 consists of 15 residues. Trimming took 2 bases from V and 0 from J, leaving 8 bases between them. CDR3 sequence: CAISEERNSGNTIYF. CDR3 nucleotides: TGTGCCATCAGTGAGGAGAGAAACTCTGGAAACACCATATATTTT.

For the CDR3, the DNA is TGTGCCAGCAGTTACCAGGGCCTTCAAGAGACCCAGTACTTC. Translating gives CASSYQGLQETQYF. The chain carries TRBV6-2 or TRBV6-3 and TRBJ2-5; D may be TRBD1 (5 bases). The CDR3 is made up of 14 amino acids. CDR1 and CDR2 from the germline V gene are MNHEY and SVGEGT. V was shortened by 2 bases and J by 2 bases, with 9 bases between the two germline ends.

The chain recombines TRBV4-3 with TRBJ2-5; D gene unclear. The J call may be faulty, since TRBJ2-7 better matches the DNA end. This CDR3 is built from 13 residues. Germline values: CDR1 LGHNA, CDR2 YSLEER. CDR3 in DNA: TGCGCCAGCAGCTACAGAGGTACGGACGAGCAGTACTTC. Translating it yields CASSYRGTDEQYF.

V usage is TRBV12-3 or TRBV12-4 and J usage is TRBJ1-5; D is possibly TRBD1 (6 bases). Trimming left V 8 bases short and J 3 bases short, with 11 bases between. The CDR3 is 13 residues long. CDR3 in amino acids: CASAWGPNQPQHF. CDR3 DNA sequence: TGTGCCAGCGCCTGGGGGCCCAATCAGCCCCAGCATTTT.

The chain combines TRBV29-1 with TRBJ2-7; D perhaps matches TRBD2 (6 bases). CDR1 is SQVTM and CDR2 is ANQGSEA in the germline V gene. Trimming pared 4 bases from V and 1 base from J, leaving 11 bases between. The CDR3 length is 13 residues. The CDR3 DNA reads as TGCAGCGTTGGTACTAGCCTGTCCTACGAGCAGTACTTC. Amino acid sequence: CSVGTSLSYEQYF.

The V call is TRBV6-2 or TRBV6-3, the J call TRBJ1-2, with no clear D. V gave up 5 bases and J gave up 3 bases, with 10 bases separating them. Germline assignment: CDR1 MNHEY and CDR2 SVGEGT. This CDR3 comprises 13 residues. The CDR3 spells CASSPSQDYGYTF. CDR3 in DNA: TGTGCCAGCAGTCCCTCGCAGGACTATGGCTACACCTTC.

The chain has TRBV25-1 and TRBJ2-3; no reliable D call. V dropped 7 bases and J dropped 6 bases, with 11 bases sitting between them. From germline, CDR1 is MGHDK and CDR2 SYGVNS. CDR3 size: 12 residues. CDR3 sequence: CASMAISDTQYF. The CDR3 DNA is TGTGCCAGCATGGCTATATCCGATACGCAGTATTTT.

The chain links TRBV3-1 to TRBJ2-5; either TRBD1 or TRBD2 may supply D (5 bases each). The CDR3 covers 15 residues. The germline V gene encodes CDR1 LGHDT and CDR2 YNNKEL (reference sequence). V gave up 1 base and J gave up 11 bases, with 20 bases separating them. The CDR3 sequence: CASSQGRDPTNEQYF. CDR3 DNA: TGTGCCAGCAGCCAAGGCCGGGACCCTACCAATGAGCAGTACTTC.

Only one count was recorded for this clonotype. This rearrangement joins TRBV28 to TRBJ2-1; TRBD2 aligns across 9 bases. Looked up from germline, CDR1 is MDHEN and CDR2 is SYDVKM. This CDR3 is built from 15 residues. J lost 12 bases, V lost 4 bases, and 13 bases had no gene match. The CDR3: CASSSPGLAQGRQFF. DNA of the CDR3: TGTGCCAGCAGTTCGCCGGGACTAGCTCAGGGTAGGCAGTTCTTC.

This sequence joins TRBV11-3 and TRBJ1-1; D not certain. This CDR3 is built from 13 residues. Trimming left V 5 bases short and J 4 bases short, with 11 bases between. Looked up from germline, CDR1 is SGHNT and CDR2 is YENEEA. The CDR3 loop reads CASSAQTATEAFF. CDR3 sequence (DNA): TGTGCCAGCAGCGCCCAGACTGCCACTGAAGCTTTCTTT.

This chain uses TRBV7-8 with TRBJ2-2; D call uncertain. Germline CDR1 and CDR2: SGHVS and FQNEAQ. Trimming cost V 7 bases and J 7 bases, with 4 bases left between them. The CDR3 runs to 10 residues. The CDR3 DNA sequence: TGTGCCAGCACGAGCGGGGAGCTGTTTTTT. Protein product: CASTSGELFF. Full variable domain (outside the CDR3, taken from reference TRBV7-8 and TRBJ2-2): GAGVSQSPRYKVAKRGQDVALRCDPISGHVSLFWYQQALGQGPEFLTYFQNEAQLDKSGLPSDRFFAERPEGSVSTLKIQRTQQEDSAVYLCASTSGELFFGEGSRLTVL.